Below, 3 T cell receptor beta chains from the same sample are listed, as sequenced in a study of cytomegalovirus exposure and HLA in healthy donors. Vbeta (60) and Jbeta (13) primers were used in the PCR. Repertoires were generated with immunoSEQ multiplex PCR, while TCRdb's copy carries only in-frame clones and drops some. This sample carries some 150,000 clones, roughly 85% of them seen once, and the ten largest clones take nearly 3.5%. Sequenced input: PBMCs. All receptors come from a male donor in good health and CMV-seronegative.

The rearrangement uses TRBV4-2 and TRBJ2-3; TRBD1 might be the D (5 bases). Germline V gives CDR1 LGHNA, CDR2 YNFKEQ. There are 14 residues in the CDR3. Trimming pared 1 base from V and 7 bases from J, leaving 12 bases between. CDR3 nucleotide sequence: TGTGCCAGCAGCCAAGGAGCACAGGACCATACGCAGTATTTT. It codes for CASSQGAQDHTQYF.

Only a few counts were recorded for this clone. Here the CDR3 DNA reads TGTGCCAGCAGCCTTACCAGGGCCGTTGAGCAGTTCTTC. It encodes CASSLTRAVEQFF. V and J are TRBV7-2 and TRBJ2-1, with a tentative D call TRBD1 (5 bases). The CDR3 consists of 13 residues. V dropped 5 bases and J dropped 9 bases, with 14 bases sitting between them. Germline V CDR1 and CDR2: SGHTA, FQGNSA.

This chain links TRBV11-3 with TRBJ2-2, with 12 bases fitting TRBD2. The CDR3 length is 16 residues. Germline assignment: CDR1 SGHNT and CDR2 YENEEA. Trimming removed 5 bases from V and 6 bases from J; junction bases left unmatched: 7. CDR3 coding DNA: TGTGCCAGCAGCCTCCTACTAGCGGGGGGTGCCGGGGAGCTGTTTTTT. This gives the protein CASSLLLAGGAGELFF.